These T cell receptor beta chains were read from a single sample in a study of shared clonotypes between healthy human individuals. Produced via immunoSEQ multiplex PCR; TCRdb's table is partial and in-frame only. The table includes hundreds of thousands of clones, about nine tenths detected once. The sample was memory CD8+ T cells sorted from blood. The receptors were gathered from a man between 18 and 29 years old in good health. The CDR3 runs from the conserved cysteine through the conserved F or W. A D gene is named only where the DNA matches it firmly. Only part of the rows carry a size: once, few, many, or a class if the clone is expanded.

V,D,J,size,CDR3,DNA
TRBV4-3,TRBD2,TRBJ2-7,NA,CASSQDWTSGRGQYF,TGCGCCAGCAGCCAAGATTGGACTAGCGGGAGGGGGCAGTACTTC
TRBV5-5,TRBD2,TRBJ2-7,many,CASSLAAGDRTGYF,TGTGCCAGCAGCCTGGCGGCGGGGGATCGAACCGGGTACTTC
TRBV4-1,NA,TRBJ2-1,NA,CASSYRDGNEQFF,TGCGCCAGCAGCTACCGGGACGGGAATGAGCAGTTCTTC
TRBV7-9,TRBD1,TRBJ1-2,NA,CASSLSLDRNYGYTF,TGTGCCAGCAGCTTAAGCCTGGACAGGAACTATGGCTACACCTTC
TRBV2,NA,TRBJ1-5,NA,CASSEVERQPQHF,TGTGCCAGCAGTGAAGTGGAGAGACAGCCCCAGCATTTT
TRBV2,NA,TRBJ1-6,NA,CASSGRWRSYNSPLHF,TGTGCCAGCAGTGGCCGCTGGAGGTCCTATAATTCACCCCTCCACTTT
TRBV2,NA,TRBJ2-5,NA,CASSVMGTFQETQYF,TGTGCCAGCAGTGTAATGGGGACTTTCCAAGAGACCCAGTACTTC
TRBV5-1,NA,TRBJ2-7,NA,CASSLYGRAAIFSSYEQYF,TGCGCCAGCAGCTTGTACGGCAGGGCAGCAATATTTAGCTCCTACGAGCAGTACTTC
TRBV27,NA,TRBJ2-1,NA,CASSVDTYNEQFF,TGTGCCAGCAGTGTCGACACTTACAATGAGCAGTTCTTC
TRBV27,TRBD2,TRBJ2-7,NA,CASSQTSGGIYEQYF,TGTGCCAGCAGTCAAACTAGCGGGGGGATCTACGAGCAGTACTTC
TRBV5-1,NA,TRBJ2-3,NA,CASRGRWPADTQYF,TGCGCCAGCAGGGGACGGTGGCCGGCGGATACGCAGTATTTT
TRBV5-6,NA,TRBJ2-7,NA,CASSHSDSYEQYF,TGTGCCAGCAGCCACTCCGACAGCTACGAGCAGTACTTC
TRBV29-1,TRBD1,TRBJ2-1,NA,CSVETGDRGVYNEQFF,TGCAGCGTTGAAACGGGTGACAGGGGGGTCTACAATGAGCAGTTCTTC
TRBV6-1,NA,TRBJ1-1,NA,CASSEPLWSAEAFF,TGTGCCAGCAGTGAGCCCCTGTGGAGCGCTGAAGCTTTCTTT
TRBV19,NA,TRBJ2-7,NA,CASSYAEGHSEQYF,TGTGCCAGTTCCTATGCGGAGGGCCACTCCGAGCAGTACTTC
TRBV6-5,NA,TRBJ2-7,NA,CASSSTSPHEQYF,TGTGCCAGCAGTTCAACCAGTCCCCACGAGCAGTACTTC
TRBV9,NA,TRBJ1-1,NA,CASSVNRDGMNTEAFF,TGTGCCAGCAGCGTGAACCGGGACGGGATGAACACTGAAGCTTTCTTT
TRBV7-9,NA,TRBJ2-7,once,CASSSPTGFTYEQYF,TGTGCCAGCAGCTCACCGACAGGTTTTACCTACGAGCAGTACTTC
TRBV5-1,NA,TRBJ1-1,NA,CASSLVHSMNTEAFF,TGCGCCAGCAGCTTGGTTCACAGCATGAACACTGAAGCTTTCTTT
TRBV6-6,NA,TRBJ1-2,many,CASSVGFYTF,TGTGCCAGCAGTGTGGGTTTCTACACCTTC
TRBV6-1,NA,TRBJ2-7,NA,CASYRQGVYEQYF,TGTGCCAGCTACAGGCAGGGCGTCTACGAGCAGTACTTC
TRBV29-1,NA,TRBJ2-1,NA,CSVETREQFF,TGCAGCGTTGAAACGCGGGAGCAGTTCTTC
TRBV4-1,NA,TRBJ2-2,NA,CASSQDRRQGEVWTGELFF,TGCGCCAGCAGCCAAGATCGACGGCAGGGGGAGGTTTGGACCGGGGAGCTGTTTTTT
TRBV20-1,NA,TRBJ2-7,NA,CSGKGIYEQYF,TGCAGTGGAAAGGGGATCTACGAGCAGTACTTC
TRBV4-3,NA,TRBJ1-2,few,CASSQDLTEHGYTF,TGCGCCAGCAGCCAAGATCTGACGGAACATGGCTACACCTTC
TRBV13,TRBD2,TRBJ2-3,NA,CASSLETSDTDTQYF,TGTGCCAGCAGCTTAGAAACTAGCGACACAGATACGCAGTATTTT
TRBV6-1,NA,TRBJ2-7,NA,CASSEAVQIGAYEQYF,TGTGCCAGCAGTGAAGCGGTACAAATAGGGGCTTACGAGCAGTACTTC
TRBV5-1,TRBD1,TRBJ1-2,NA,CASSEWEAGGDGYTF,TGCGCCAGCAGCGAATGGGAGGCAGGGGGCGATGGCTACACCTTC
TRBV13,NA,TRBJ2-3,NA,CASSPLGRSTDTQYF,TGTGCCAGCAGCCCCCTGGGCAGAAGCACAGATACGCAGTATTTT
TRBV2,NA,TRBJ1-3,NA,CASRAGAGSGNTIYF,TGTGCCAGCAGGGCAGGGGCGGGCTCTGGAAACACCATATATTTT
TRBV7-9,NA,TRBJ2-5,few,CASSLAAALLWQETQYF,TGTGCCAGCAGCTTAGCAGCGGCGTTGCTGTGGCAAGAGACCCAGTACTTC
TRBV6-6,NA,TRBJ1-4,NA,CASSYSLEAEGEKLFF,TGTGCCAGCAGTTACTCGTTGGAGGCCGAGGGTGAAAAACTGTTTTTT
TRBV27,NA,TRBJ1-2,few,CASRGTGLYGYTF,TGTGCCAGCAGGGGAACAGGGCTTTATGGCTACACCTTC
TRBV25-1,NA,TRBJ2-3,NA,CASSVGADTQYF,TGTGCCAGCAGTGTGGGGGCAGATACGCAGTATTTT
TRBV4-3,TRBD2,TRBJ2-1,NA,CASSPGLADNEQFF,TGCGCCAGCAGCCCGGGACTAGCGGACAATGAGCAGTTCTTC
TRBV7-9,TRBD2,TRBJ2-5,NA,CASSLSGTSGQETQYF,TGTGCCAGCAGCTTATCCGGGACTAGCGGCCAAGAGACCCAGTACTTC
TRBV18,NA,TRBJ2-7,NA,CASSPGAERSSYEQYF,TGTGCCAGCTCACCAGGAGCCGAGAGAAGCTCCTACGAGCAGTACTTC
TRBV7-9,NA,TRBJ1-1,NA,CASSLGRGLDTEAFF,TGTGCCAGCAGCTTAGGGCGGGGTTTGGACACTGAAGCTTTCTTT
TRBV2,TRBD1,TRBJ2-2,NA,CASSEGQAAAGELFF,TGTGCCAGCAGTGAGGGACAGGCCGCAGCCGGGGAGCTGTTTTTT
TRBV7-9,NA,TRBJ2-7,NA,CASSFATGPYEQYF,TGTGCCAGCAGCTTTGCGACAGGCCCCTACGAGCAGTACTTC
TRBV6-5,NA,TRBJ2-2,NA,CASSYLGLAGELFF,TGTGCCAGCAGTTACTTGGGTCTGGCCGGGGAGCTGTTTTTT
TRBV29-1,NA,TRBJ2-7,NA,CSVSGVVGSYEQYF,TGCAGCGTTTCCGGGGTTGTTGGCTCCTACGAGCAGTACTTC
TRBV27,NA,TRBJ2-2,NA,CASSFIYVGRNTGELFF,TGTGCCAGCAGTTTTATTTACGTGGGGAGGAACACCGGGGAGCTGTTTTTT
TRBV12-5,TRBD1,TRBJ1-2,NA,CASGLVIGTGAVGYTF,TGTGCTAGTGGTTTGGTTATAGGGACAGGGGCCGTTGGCTACACCTTC
TRBV4-1,NA,TRBJ1-4,NA,CASSREGNEKLFF,TGCGCCAGCAGCAGAGAGGGGAATGAAAAACTGTTTTTT
TRBV5-1,TRBD1,TRBJ2-1,NA,CASSLYGTGLYNEQFF,TGCGCCAGCAGCTTGTACGGGACAGGGTTGTACAATGAGCAGTTCTTC
TRBV13,NA,TRBJ2-5,NA,CASSLEGGQETQYF,TGTGCCAGCAGCCTGGAAGGGGGCCAAGAGACCCAGTACTTC
TRBV9,TRBD1,TRBJ1-1,NA,CASSPPTGGNTEAFF,TGTGCCAGCAGCCCTCCGACAGGGGGGAACACTGAAGCTTTCTTT
TRBV4-1,TRBD1,TRBJ1-1,once,CASSQDGTGLGWNTEAFF,TGCGCCAGCAGCCAGGACGGGACAGGTTTGGGGTGGAACACTGAAGCTTTCTTT
TRBV7-9,NA,TRBJ1-1,NA,CASSLDLNTEAFF,TGTGCCAGCAGCTTAGATTTGAACACTGAAGCTTTCTTT
TRBV9,NA,TRBJ2-2,NA,CASSVETNTGELFF,TGTGCCAGCAGCGTAGAGACGAACACCGGGGAGCTGTTTTTT
TRBV14,NA,TRBJ2-7,NA,CASSQDLGGSQYF,TGTGCCAGCAGCCAAGATCTCGGGGGCTCACAGTACTTC
TRBV4-1,NA,TRBJ2-7,NA,CASSQVQGYEQYF,TGCGCCAGCAGTCAAGTCCAGGGCTACGAGCAGTACTTC
TRBV2,NA,TRBJ1-1,NA,CASSEALVNTEAFF,TGTGCCAGCAGTGAAGCGTTAGTGAACACTGAAGCTTTCTTT
TRBV28,NA,TRBJ1-6,NA,CASSGPIQYNSPLHF,TGTGCCAGCAGTGGACCGATACAGTATAATTCACCCCTCCACTTT